These 15 T cell receptor beta chains share one sample of origin, sequenced in a study of blood T cell repertoires in COVID-19. Libraries were prepared by immunoSEQ multiplex PCR; TCRdb keeps only in-frame clonotypes and omits some of them. Of some 160,000 clones listed, roughly 77% were seen once; the top ten hold 6.5% to 8%. Source material: peripheral blood. All receptors come from a man between 65 and 80 years old with active or convalescent COVID-19.

V gene TRBV2 combines with J gene TRBJ1-4; D gene ambiguous. Germline V gives CDR1 SNHLY, CDR2 FYNNEI. This CDR3 region has 15 residues. The ends were cut back, 6 bases at V and 8 bases at J, with 19 bases in the middle. The CDR3 reads CASSRNRVRGEKLFF. In DNA form, the CDR3 reads TGTGCCAGCAGCCGAAATCGGGTTCGAGGGGAAAAACTGTTTTTT.

The chain is built from TRBV30 and TRBJ2-7; 8 bases line up with TRBD2. Germline CDR1 is GTSNPN and CDR2 is SVGIG (reference sequence). This CDR3 comprises 18 residues. Trimming removed 3 bases from V and 5 bases from J; junction bases left unmatched: 21. The CDR3 here is CAWRATQGRRGVSHEQYF. The CDR3 nucleotides read TGTGCCTGGAGGGCAACACAAGGAAGGCGGGGGGTGTCTCACGAGCAGTACTTC.

This clone has just one count. The chain recombines TRBV5-6 with TRBJ2-7; 7 bases match TRBD1. V shed 3 bases, J shed 2 bases, and the junction held 2 bases outside the gene matches. CDR3 length: 13 residues. Germline CDR1 SGHDT, CDR2 YYEEEE. DNA of the CDR3: TGTGCCAGCAGCTGGGACAGCGCCTACGAGCAGTACTTC. It yields the protein CASSWDSAYEQYF.

Only one count was recorded for this clone. The V gene is TRBV30, the J gene TRBJ1-6; the match to TRBD1 covers 8 bases. V lost 5 bases, J lost 10 bases, and 7 bases stayed unmatched. The CDR3 length is 13 residues. Germline CDR1 and CDR2: GTSNPN and SVGIG (reference sequence). As DNA, the CDR3 is TGTGCCTGGCAAGAACAGGGGGGATCACCCCTCCACTTT. Residues: CAWQEQGGSPLHF.

The chain joins TRBV24-1 to TRBJ2-1, with TRBD2 matching over 8 bases. The CDR3 is made up of 16 amino acids. J lost 4 bases, V lost 10 bases, and 14 bases had no gene match. In germline, CDR1 is KGHDR, CDR2 SFDVKD. Here the CDR3 reads CATSGGAGGRYNEQFF. CDR3 nucleotide sequence: TGTGCCACATCCGGAGGGGCGGGGGGCAGATACAATGAGCAGTTCTTC.

This chain uses TRBV7-3 with TRBJ1-6; D call uncertain. V shed 0 bases and J shed 8 bases, with 5 bases lying between them. The CDR3 sequence is 13 residues long. Germline CDR1 reads SGHTA; CDR2 reads FQGTGA. In DNA form, the CDR3 reads TGTGCCAGCAGCTTAACGTCAGATTCACCCCTCCACTTT. As protein: CASSLTSDSPLHF.

The chain recombines TRBV19 with TRBJ1-2, with 9 bases that match TRBD1. The length of the CDR3 is 16 residues. V trimming: 5 bases; J trimming: 4 bases; junction bases outside the gene matches: 11. Germline CDR1 is LNHDA and CDR2 is SQIVND (reference sequence). In nucleotides, the CDR3 is TGTGCCAGTAGTCCGAGGACAGGGGTAGGCCGCTATGGCTACACCTTC. It translates to CASSPRTGVGRYGYTF.

The chain uses TRBV19 and TRBJ1-5; tentatively, D is TRBD1 (5 bases). CDR3 size: 16 residues. V lost 4 bases to trimming and J lost 5 bases, with 18 bases between them. Germline V gives CDR1 LNHDA, CDR2 SQIVND (reference sequence). This CDR3 is CASSTNIGGNYQPQHF. The CDR3 DNA reads as TGTGCCAGTAGTACCAACATCGGGGGAAATTATCAGCCCCAGCATTTT. Variable domain in full (rest from reference TRBV19 and TRBJ1-5): DGGITQSPKYLFRKEGQNVTLSCEQNLNHDAMYWYRQDPGQGLRLIYYSQIVNDFQKGDIAEGYSVSREKKESFPLTVTSAQKNPTAFYLCASSTNIGGNYQPQHFGDGTRLSIL.

The chain is built from TRBV29-1 and TRBJ1-1; possible D gene TRBD1, 6 bases. The CDR3 contains 13 residues. The V gene lost 1 base and the J gene lost 6 bases, with 12 bases spanning the gap. CDR1 is SQVTM and CDR2 is ANQGSEA in the germline V gene. CDR3: CSVEAQGASEAFF. The CDR3 DNA is TGCAGCGTTGAAGCACAGGGCGCCTCTGAAGCTTTCTTT.

The chain employs TRBV7-8 and TRBJ1-5, with 11 bases fitting TRBD1. CDR1 and CDR2 from the germline V gene are SGHVS and FQNEAQ. Trimming at V came to 4 bases and at J to 0 bases, leaving 17 bases not matched to a gene. The CDR3 totals 21 residues. The CDR3 reads CASSSPVSGTGGTYSNQPQHF. The CDR3 DNA follows: TGTGCCAGCAGCTCTCCCGTCTCCGGGACAGGGGGTACTTATAGCAATCAGCCCCAGCATTTT.

In DNA, the CDR3 is TGTGCCAGCAGTGAGGGCGGGTATCAGCCCCAGCATTTT. Its translation is CASSEGGYQPQHF. This chain links TRBV11-2 with TRBJ1-5; D remains ambiguous. Germline V gene data show CDR1 as SGHAT and CDR2 as FQNNGV. The CDR3 is made up of 13 amino acids. V was clipped by 6 bases and J by 5 bases, with 11 bases between them.

The table lists this clone with a count of one. The rearrangement uses TRBV6-2 or TRBV6-3 and TRBJ1-1; weak D call: TRBD1 (6 bases). The V gene's germline CDR1 is MNHEY and CDR2 SVGEGT. This CDR3 has 12 residues. V lost 2 bases to trimming and J lost 6 bases, with 7 bases between them. The CDR3 bases are TGTGCCAGCAGTTACCCAGGGGCTGAAGCTTTCTTT. Its translation: CASSYPGAEAFF.

The chain couples TRBV9 to TRBJ2-3; D is unresolved. The germline V and J ends were trimmed by 3 bases and 3 bases, with 20 bases remaining between them. The CDR3 totals 17 residues. Germline V gene sequence: CDR1 SGDLS, CDR2 YYNGEE. CDR3 amino acids: CASSALSGYGETDTQYF. The CDR3 bases are TGTGCCAGCAGCGCCCTGTCCGGGTACGGTGAAACAGATACGCAGTATTTT.

The chain employs TRBV19 and TRBJ2-1, with TRBD2 matching 8 bases. This CDR3 contains 17 residues. Trimming took 4 bases from V and 5 from J; bases not matched to a gene: 13. CDR1 LNHDA and CDR2 SQIVND come from the germline V gene (reference sequence). The CDR3 DNA reads TGTGCCAGTAGTAAGACTAGCGCCCCGAGTAATCACAATGAGCAGTTCTTC. Its protein is CASSKTSAPSNHNEQFF.

J is TRBJ2-7 and V is TRBV6-5; perhaps TRBD1 as D (6 bases). In germline, CDR1 is MNHEY, CDR2 SVGAGI. This CDR3 is built from 13 residues. Trimming left V 6 bases short and J 4 bases short, with 13 bases between. CDR3 coding DNA: TGTGCCAGCAGGGGGACACCTTATTACGAGCAGTACTTC. It yields the protein CASRGTPYYEQYF.